The rows below give T cell receptor beta chains drawn from one sample of a study of cytomegalovirus exposure and HLA in healthy donors. Sequencing used immunoSEQ multiplex PCR; TCRdb keeps in-frame clones, though not all of them. This sample contains about 130,000 clones. Sequenced sample: PBMCs. The receptor set was obtained from a man between 18 and 35 years old in good health and CMV-seronegative. The CDR3 runs from the conserved cysteine through the conserved F or W. Fields, in order: D gene, V gene, J gene, CDR3 protein, CDR3 DNA. D genes are given only for firm matches.

>-|TRBV5-1|TRBJ2-3
CASSLRGTDKDTQYF
TGCGCCAGCAGCTTGCGTGGGACTGATAAGGATACGCAGTATTTT
>-|TRBV19|TRBJ1-2
CASSGLDSLSGYGYTF
TGTGCCAGTAGTGGTCTGGACAGCCTGAGTGGCTATGGCTACACCTTC
>-|TRBV27|TRBJ2-5
CASSFRETQYF
TGTGCCAGCAGTTTTCGGGAGACCCAGTACTTC
>-|TRBV5-6|TRBJ2-7
CASSAGTAGQYF
TGTGCCAGCAGCGCGGGGACCGCAGGGCAGTACTTC
>TRBD2|TRBV5-1|TRBJ2-5
CASSLAGGETQYF
TGCGCCAGCAGCTTGGCGGGGGGAGAGACCCAGTACTTC
>TRBD1|TRBV27|TRBJ2-2
CASSPRPGQGAIGELFF
TGTGCCAGCAGTCCCAGACCGGGACAGGGGGCAATCGGGGAGCTGTTTTTT
>-|TRBV21-1|TRBJ2-1
CASPGGLPGDEQFF
TGTGCCAGCCCGGGGGGGCTTCCTGGCGATGAGCAGTTCTTC
>-|TRBV19|TRBJ1-5
CAIETAYSNQPQHF
TGTGCCATTGAGACAGCTTATAGCAATCAGCCCCAGCATTTT
>TRBD2|TRBV7-8|TRBJ2-7
CASSPEAGATYEQYF
TGTGCCAGCAGCCCGGAAGCGGGGGCGACCTACGAGCAGTACTTC
>-|TRBV5-4|TRBJ2-5
CASSLAIQETQYF
TGTGCCAGCAGCTTGGCCATCCAAGAGACCCAGTACTTC
>TRBD2|TRBV7-8|TRBJ2-5
CASSRLPRPGLAGARRGETQYF
TGTGCCAGCAGCCGCTTACCAAGGCCGGGGCTAGCGGGAGCTCGAAGGGGAGAGACCCAGTACTTC
>-|TRBV28|TRBJ1-1
CASSFEAIWSTEAFF
TGTGCCAGCAGTTTTGAGGCTATTTGGAGCACTGAAGCTTTCTTT
>TRBD2|TRBV7-9|TRBJ2-2
CASSPGTSGTGELFF
TGTGCCAGCAGCCCCGGGACTAGCGGGACCGGGGAGCTGTTTTTT
>TRBD1|TRBV7-2|TRBJ1-1
CASSLLDRGNTEAFF
TGTGCCAGCAGCCTACTTGACAGGGGAAACACTGAAGCTTTCTTT
>-|TRBV7-9|TRBJ2-1
CASSLVSYNEQFF
TGTGCCAGCAGCTTAGTCAGTTACAATGAGCAGTTCTTC
>-|TRBV11-1|TRBJ2-7
CASSLTDSFYEQYF
TGTGCCAGCAGCTTAACCGACAGTTTCTACGAGCAGTACTTC
>-|TRBV19|TRBJ1-1
CASSTRSSLEAFF
TGTGCCAGTAGCACGAGGAGTTCTCTTGAAGCTTTCTTT
>TRBD1|TRBV7-2|TRBJ2-5
CASSLDQGVMETQYF
TGTGCCAGCAGCTTAGACCAGGGGGTTATGGAGACCCAGTACTTC
>TRBD2|TRBV5-6|TRBJ2-7
CASSLAREGEQYF
TGTGCCAGCAGCTTGGCCAGGGAGGGCGAGCAGTACTTC
>TRBD1|TRBV2|TRBJ1-2
CAKTGVYYGYTF
TGTGCAAAGACAGGGGTTTACTATGGCTACACCTTC
>-|TRBV13|TRBJ2-1
CASSPTDYLYEQFF
TGTGCCAGCAGCCCGACGGACTATCTCTATGAGCAGTTCTTC
>-|TRBV19|TRBJ1-1
CASSIDRVNTEAFF
TGTGCCAGTAGTATAGATCGTGTGAACACTGAAGCTTTCTTT
>TRBD2|TRBV5-1|TRBJ2-2
CASSFGLANTGELFF
TGCGCCAGCAGCTTCGGACTAGCGAACACCGGGGAGCTGTTTTTT
>-|TRBV6-5|TRBJ2-7
CASSGDISYEQYF
TGTGCCAGCAGTGGGGACATTTCCTACGAGCAGTACTTC
>-|TRBV27|TRBJ2-7
CASSDARGTYEQYF
TGTGCCAGCAGTGACGCTCGGGGTACCTACGAGCAGTACTTC
>-|TRBV6-5|TRBJ2-7
CASSYSSARSAYEQYF
TGTGCCAGCAGTTACTCGAGTGCCAGGTCGGCCTACGAGCAGTACTTC
>TRBD2|TRBV9|TRBJ2-5
CASSGGLAGVRQETQYF
TGTGCCAGCAGCGGTGGACTAGCGGGAGTGAGACAAGAGACCCAGTACTTC
>-|TRBV7-3|TRBJ2-2
CASSNAIVSGGELFF
TGTGCCAGCAGCAACGCAATTGTGTCCGGCGGGGAGCTGTTTTTT
>TRBD1|TRBV6-5|TRBJ2-7
CASRARTGGLYEQYF
TGTGCCAGCAGGGCACGGACAGGGGGCTTGTACGAGCAGTACTTC
>-|TRBV27|TRBJ1-2
CASSSRTGLHGYTF
TGTGCCAGCAGTTCCCGCACAGGGCTTCATGGCTACACCTTC
>-|TRBV21-1|TRBJ2-7
CASSDQGYYEQYF
TGTGCCAGCAGCGACCAGGGGTACTACGAGCAGTACTTC
>TRBD1|TRBV15|TRBJ1-3
CATNSRDRAVGNTIYF
TGTGCCACCAACAGCCGGGACAGGGCAGTGGGAAACACCATATATTTT